This T cell receptor beta chain appears in the sequencing data of a study of OX40 agonist ivuxolimab in advanced cancers. About the study: A male proportion of 82.7% was recorded, with mean age around 62 years and range about 20 to 79. One hepatocellular carcinoma and a couple of cutaneous melanoma patients partially responded.

This CDR3 spans 12 amino acids. Germline V gene lookup returns CDR1 MNHNS and CDR2 SASEGT. V gave up 1 base and J gave up 5 bases, with 5 bases separating them. Generated by immunoSEQ multiplex PCR, the TCRdb table keeps only in-frame clones and is missing some. This sample carries about 48,000 clones, approximately 90% of them seen once, and the ten largest clones take approximately 10%. Study conclusions and caveats: Among the nonresponders, some also had low normalized T-cell clonal expansion.

Concerning this clone itself: Its antigen is not known.

V gene TRBV6-1 combines with J gene TRBJ2-5; D is perhaps TRBD2 (5 bases). This clonotype originated in an adult with an advanced solid tumor such as melanoma, head and neck, liver or kidney cancer. The specimen was CD4+ or CD8+ T cells sorted from blood, collected in a trial of the OX40 agonist ivuxolimab. As DNA, the CDR3 is TGTGCCAGCAGTGAAGTAGCGGAGACCCAGTACTTC. Translating it yields CASSEVAETQYF.